The T cell receptor beta chain described here comes from a study of T cell clonotyping in hematopoietic cell transplantation. General observations from the study: After transplant, recipient diversity fell while pathologically expanded clonotypes grew through day 180. Higher Inverse Simpson Index values in graft donor and pretransplant recipient predicted broader posttransplant TCR diversity. Few recipient clonotypes overlapped donors; over 97% were de novo at given depth. CD4 and CD8 repertoire contributions could not be separated without sorting.

Germline trimming cut 6 bases from V and 1 base from J; bases unmatched to any gene: 20. Germline V gives CDR1 MDHEN, CDR2 SYDVKM. The CDR3 is 21 amino acids. Here immunoSEQ multiplex PCR was the method, and the copy in TCRdb shows in-frame clones only, minus some. The sample lists about 16,000 clones; 70% to 75% were seen once. As for this clone: Antigen: not known.

The clonotype originates from a woman aged 60-75 years in good health. Some clones in this sample may be carry-over from other donors' samples. This chain joins TRBV28 and TRBJ2-7, with 14 bases fitting TRBD2. Sequenced input: peripheral blood mononuclear cells. The CDR3 nucleotides are TGTGCCAGCAGGCCCCTCCCGGGACTAGCGGGGGTAGGTGGAGTGTCCTACGAGCAGTACTTC. Translated: CASRPLPGLAGVGGVSYEQYF.